This T cell receptor beta chain was captured by sequencing in a study of patients and donors after allogeneic stem cell transplantation (dated by TCRdb to the early 2020s). V has 4 bases trimmed and J has 5 bases trimmed; junction bases matching no gene number 8. CDR3 length: 15 amino acids, cysteine to phenylalanine. Only the CDR3 portion is preserved as DNA: 45 bases, with reading frame beginning at the first base. CDR1 and CDR2, looked up from the germline V gene, are SGHRS and YFSETQ. A remark on this clonotype: Its antigen remains unidentified. Base qualities are not recorded, but no much larger clone differs from it by a single base.

The receptor library was made with RT-PCR. The sequencing machine was a NextSeq 550. TCRdb cleaned the public reads at Q25 with fastp, built clones with MiXCR and kept in-frame beta chains. One record per CDR3 amino acid sequence lists the most common genes and DNA. In all, the sample holds about a million distinct CDR3 sequences, and around 17% of those were seen once. The ten largest clones represent 5% to 6.5% of the sample. The sample comprised blood, either unsorted or a sorted T cell fraction (not recorded which). The chain is made from TRBV5-1 and TRBJ2-5; 10 nucleotides in the junction match TRBD1. This TCR came from a human donor who was either an allogeneic HSCT recipient or a stem cell or donor lymphocyte infusion donor (not recorded which). It is not recorded whose cells these are; they may come from a transplant donor. The sequence in DNA is TGCGCCAGCAGCCCCAGGACAGGGGGAATGGAGACCCAGTACTTC. Translation gives CASSPRTGGMETQYF.